A single TCR beta chain is shown here with its context. Its cognate antigen is unknown. This record comes from a study of cytomegalovirus exposure and HLA in healthy donors. Study-wide results and caveats: Among the sequence variants, a highly shared cluster was likely an artifact of sequencing. Only CMV serostatus was available as immune exposure information. Cytomegalovirus-associated TCR beta chains were listed, numbering some 180. Association of fewer than 20,000 TCR beta sequences with HLA alleles was found at 0.05 false discovery rate in a later analysis.

This CDR3 spans 16 amino acids. After removal of 3 bases from V and 4 bases from J, the junction contained 6 bases not matched to a gene. Germline V gene data show CDR1 as SGHDT and CDR2 as YYEEEE. With 60 Vbeta and 13 Jbeta primers, the PCR was carried out. Produced via immunoSEQ multiplex PCR; TCRdb's table is partial and in-frame only. This table holds 110,000 to 150,000 clones, around 72% found once. The TCR was taken from a man aged 40-49 years in good health and CMV-seronegative. J is TRBJ2-5 and V is TRBV5-6; TRBD2 matches at 13 bases. The sequenced sample consisted of PBMCs. The CDR3 loop reads CASSSTSGRFGETQYF. As DNA, the CDR3 is TGTGCCAGCAGCTCGACTAGCGGGAGGTTTGGAGAGACCCAGTACTTC.